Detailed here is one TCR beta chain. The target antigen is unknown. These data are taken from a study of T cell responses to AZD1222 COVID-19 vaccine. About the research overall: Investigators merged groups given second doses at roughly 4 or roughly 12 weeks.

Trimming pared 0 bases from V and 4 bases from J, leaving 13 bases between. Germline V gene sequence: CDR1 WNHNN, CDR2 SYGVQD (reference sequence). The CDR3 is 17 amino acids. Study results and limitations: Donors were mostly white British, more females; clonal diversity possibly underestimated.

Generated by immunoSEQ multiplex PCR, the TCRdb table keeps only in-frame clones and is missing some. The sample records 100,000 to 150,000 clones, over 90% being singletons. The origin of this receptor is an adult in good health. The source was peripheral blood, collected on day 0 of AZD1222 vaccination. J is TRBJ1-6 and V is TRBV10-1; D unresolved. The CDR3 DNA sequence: TGCGCCAGCAGTGAGTCGTTTATACGGCAGTATAATTCACCCCTCCACTTT. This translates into CASSESFIRQYNSPLHF.